This TCR beta chain was sequenced in a study of long-term antiretroviral therapy in people with HIV. Study conclusions and caveats: Clones that had undergone expansion before ART prevailed in the repertoire throughout all time points. HIV repertoire CDR3 lengths ranged less widely than those of controls.

Worth noting for this clone: Its antigen is still unknown.

V was cut by 3 bases and J by 6 bases, with 12 bases left in between. The germline V gene encodes CDR1 MDHEN and CDR2 SYDVKM. The CDR3 consists of 14 residues. The assay used was immunoSEQ (version v3.0), run at survey level. The table came from immunoSEQ multiplex PCR; TCRdb's copy has only in-frame clones and leaves some out. The table lists 30,000 or so clones, over 85% of them singletons, with about a tenth in the top ten. The genes are TRBV28 and TRBJ2-1; D is unresolved. The sequence was obtained from a man aged 35-49 years with HIV. The sample consisted of unsorted PBMCs, taken 6.2 years after starting antiretroviral therapy. The CDR3 region has the DNA TGTGCCAGCAGTTTTCGACTTTCCCGCAATGAGCAGTTCTTC. This gives the protein CASSFRLSRNEQFF.